These 31 T cell receptor beta chains share one sample of origin, sequenced in a study of shared clonotypes between healthy human individuals (dated by TCRdb to about 2020). Libraries were built with the immunoSEQ multiplex PCR assay. This is the immuneACCESS table as TCRdb keeps it, with only in-frame sequences that have V and J called. A part of the clones is gone; compared with another copy, unresolved V genes explain less than half, and the rest is unexplained. This sample lists millions of clones; around 96% were detected once. The ten biggest clones cover roughly 1% of the sample. CD8 naive samples were obtained by positive selection for CCR7 among CD45RO-negative cells, yielding a CD45RA+CCR7+ population from which TemRA cells were excluded. The specimen sequenced was naive CD8+ T cells sorted from blood. The cell subset or site label, read with the paper, signifies: CD45RA+CCR7+. These receptor sequences come from a young man in good health.

The chain carries TRBV9 and TRBJ2-7; D not resolved. Germline V CDR1 and CDR2: SGDLS, YYNGEE. The CDR3 has 12 residues. The germline V and J ends were trimmed by 3 bases and 0 bases, with 4 bases remaining between them. CDR3 protein: CASSGHSYEQYF. CDR3 nucleotides: TGTGCCAGCAGCGGACACTCCTACGAGCAGTACTTC.

This clone was seen just once. The chain carries TRBV28 and TRBJ2-3; D is perhaps TRBD2 (5 bases). The CDR3 runs to 12 residues. Germline-derived CDR1 and CDR2 are MDHEN and SYDVKM. V lost 2 bases and J 8 bases, leaving 8 bases between the germline ends. Here the CDR3 reads CASSLTEGTQYF. The CDR3 DNA follows: TGTGCCAGCAGTTTAACCGAGGGTACGCAGTATTTT.

Only one count was recorded for this clone. The chain employs TRBV7-6 and TRBJ2-7, with 10 bases matching TRBD2. The length of the CDR3 is 15 residues. The germline V gene has CDR1 SGHVS and CDR2 FNYEAQ. The V gene end was trimmed by 5 bases and the J gene end by 6 bases; junction bases not matched to a gene: 10. CDR3 sequence (DNA): TGTGCCAGCAGCGACCAGAGCGGGAGGGCCGGCGAGCAGTACTTC. The encoded protein is CASSDQSGRAGEQYF.

V is TRBV29-1 and J is TRBJ2-3, with 10 bases matching TRBD2. V was pared by 4 bases and J by 4 bases, with 5 bases of the junction left unmatched. CDR1 is SQVTM and CDR2 is ANQGSEA in the germline V gene. CDR3 length: 14 residues. CDR3 nucleotides: TGCAGCGTTGGGTCTAGCGGGGGCGCAGATACGCAGTATTTT. This translates into CSVGSSGGADTQYF.

CDR3 in DNA: TGTGCCAGCAGCCCCCGGGCGGACGGCCTCTACGAGCAGTACTTC. Translated: CASSPRADGLYEQYF. The gene calls are TRBV7-2 and TRBJ2-7; no clear D. The CDR3 has 15 amino acids. The germline V and J ends were trimmed by 5 bases and 3 bases, with 17 bases remaining between them. From germline, CDR1 is SGHTA and CDR2 FQGNSA.

The rearrangement links TRBV6-1 to TRBJ2-2; D may be TRBD1 or TRBD2 (5 bases each). From germline, CDR1 is MNHNS and CDR2 SASEGT. The CDR3 extends over 16 amino acids. The V gene lost 2 bases and the J gene lost 6 bases, with 16 bases spanning the gap. The CDR3 coding sequence is TGTGCCAGCAGTGAATACCGTTTTGGGGGAGCCGGGGAGCTGTTTTTT. Its protein product is CASSEYRFGGAGELFF.

The chain links TRBV5-6 to TRBJ2-7; D is perhaps TRBD2 (5 bases). The germline V gene has CDR1 SGHDT and CDR2 YYEEEE. The CDR3 length is 14 residues. The ends were cut back, 0 bases at V and 4 bases at J, with 11 bases in the middle. The CDR3 coding sequence is TGTGCCAGCAGCTTGGCGGCCGTAGCGTACGAGCAGTACTTC. Translating it yields CASSLAAVAYEQYF.

The chain couples TRBV16 to TRBJ1-1; the D is unclear. V dropped 3 bases and J dropped 1 base, with 15 bases sitting between them. CDR1 is KGHSY and CDR2 is FQNENV in the germline V gene. CDR3 length equals 16 residues. CDR3 DNA sequence: TGTGCCAGCAGCCATACGCCCCCGTGGGGGAACACTGAAGCTTTCTTT. Translated: CASSHTPPWGNTEAFF.

This clone appeared a single time. V usage is TRBV15 and J usage is TRBJ2-2; D unclear. The germline V gene has CDR1 LNHNV and CDR2 YYDKDF (reference sequence). V dropped 4 bases and J dropped 7 bases, with 13 bases sitting between them. The CDR3 is 14 amino acids. CDR3 region: CATSIIALGGELFF. In DNA form, the CDR3 reads TGTGCCACCAGCATTATTGCTCTTGGCGGGGAGCTGTTTTTT.

CDR3 in amino acids: CAPREDDEQFF. The CDR3 DNA follows: TGTGCCCCCCGAGAGGACGATGAGCAGTTCTTC. The V gene is TRBV2, the J gene TRBJ2-1; D is undetermined. Trimming stripped 11 bases from V and 8 bases from J, with 13 bases between. Germline V gene sequence: CDR1 SNHLY, CDR2 FYNNEI. This CDR3 contains 11 residues.

The chain carries TRBV10-3 and TRBJ1-6; TRBD1 agrees at 8 bases. CDR3 length equals 17 residues. V was clipped by 4 bases and J by 6 bases; unmatched bases: 11. The germline V gene encodes CDR1 ENHRY and CDR2 SYGVKD. The CDR3 coding sequence is TGTGCCATCAGTGGTTTGGAGACAGGGGATTTTAATTCACCCCTCCACTTT. The encoded protein is CAISGLETGDFNSPLHF.

The genes are TRBV27 and TRBJ2-7, with D perhaps given as TRBD1 or TRBD2 (5 bases each). This CDR3 has 15 amino acids. Trimming took 5 bases from V and 2 from J, leaving 16 bases between them. Germline loops: CDR1 MNHEY, CDR2 SMNVEV (reference sequence). The CDR3 loop reads CASSPHRDRPYEQYF. The CDR3 DNA follows: TGTGCCAGCAGTCCTCACCGGGACCGACCCTACGAGCAGTACTTC.

The J gene is TRBJ1-1, the V gene TRBV25-1; no clear D gene. Germline loops: CDR1 MGHDK, CDR2 SYGVNS. This CDR3 has 12 amino acids. Trimming cost V 4 bases and J 10 bases, with 13 bases left between them. The CDR3 DNA is TGTGCCAGCAGTGGATGGGCAGGTGGAGCTTTCTTT. This encodes CASSGWAGGAFF.

This chain connects TRBV4-1 to TRBJ1-2; no firm D call. The CDR3 totals 17 residues. Looked up from germline, CDR1 is MGHRA and CDR2 is YSYEKL. V was trimmed by 3 bases and J by 0 bases, leaving 17 bases between them. The CDR3 reads CASSQAVTLKTNYGYTF. In DNA form, the CDR3 reads TGCGCCAGCAGCCAGGCGGTTACACTTAAAACTAACTATGGCTACACCTTC.

The chain carries TRBV9 and TRBJ2-3, with 13 bases lining up with TRBD2. From germline, CDR1 is SGDLS and CDR2 YYNGEE. The CDR3 contains 17 residues. V shed 4 bases, J shed 0 bases, and the junction held 5 bases outside the gene matches. The CDR3 is CASSPGLAGTSTDTQYF. The CDR3 nucleotides read TGTGCCAGCAGCCCGGGACTAGCGGGAACTAGCACAGATACGCAGTATTTT.

V is TRBV7-9 and J is TRBJ2-7; no firm D call. Between the trimmed V and J ends, which lost 2 bases and 1 base, there was a span of 6 bases. Germline CDR1 SEHNR, CDR2 FQNEAQ (reference sequence). The CDR3 consists of 13 residues. The CDR3 DNA reads as TGTGCCAGCAGCTTAAGGTGGTCCTACGAGCAGTACTTC. Translation gives CASSLRWSYEQYF.

With regard to this clone: At one of its ends the junction is not consistent with the germline gene, which may arise from a read error. The V call is TRBV5-6, the J call TRBJ2-7; TRBD2 might be the D (6 bases). The CDR3 sequence is 17 residues long. The germline V gene encodes CDR1 SGHDT and CDR2 YYEEEE. In DNA, the CDR3 is TGTGCCAGCAGCCCATTGGGGGGAGAAGGGGCCTCCTACGAGCAGTGCTTC. Translation: CASSPLGGEGASYEQCF. Complete variable domain (other parts from reference TRBV5-6 and TRBJ2-7): DAGVTQSPTHLIKTRGQQVTLRCSPKSGHDTVSWYQQALGQGPQFIFQYYEEEERQRGNFPDRFSGHQFPNYSSELNVNALLLGDSALYLCASSPLGGEGASYEQCFGPGTRLTVT.

V and J are TRBV11-2 and TRBJ2-7; D gene uncertain. CDR3 length: 13 amino acids. Germline V gene sequence: CDR1 SGHAT, CDR2 FQNNGV. The V and J ends lost 3 bases and 5 bases respectively, with 11 bases between them. CDR3 nucleotides: TGTGCCAGCAGCTTTACTGAGTCTCACGAGCAGTACTTC. Translated: CASSFTESHEQYF.

This chain uses TRBV28 with TRBJ1-4; D gene ambiguous. V shed 7 bases and J shed 8 bases, with 20 bases lying between them. CDR1 is MDHEN and CDR2 is SYDVKM in the germline V gene. The CDR3 has 15 amino acids. CDR3 amino acids: CASTGEHRYVEKLFF. The CDR3 region has the DNA TGTGCCAGCACCGGGGAACACCGGTATGTGGAAAAACTGTTTTTT.

The CDR3 DNA follows: TGTGCCAGCAGATTAGAGGGGTGGACCGGGGAGCTGTTTTTT. Protein: CASRLEGWTGELFF. The chain joins TRBV6-5 to TRBJ2-2; D is tentatively TRBD1 or TRBD2 (5 bases each). Trimming removed 6 bases at V and 5 bases at J, with 13 bases between. The CDR3 length is 14 residues. Per the germline V gene, CDR1 is MNHEY and CDR2 is SVGAGI.

The gene calls are TRBV15 and TRBJ1-3, with D maybe TRBD1 (5 bases). CDR3 length: 15 amino acids. Trimming shortened V by 4 bases and J by 0 bases, and 10 bases separated the two germline ends. CDR1 LNHNV and CDR2 YYDKDF come from the germline V gene (reference sequence). As DNA, the CDR3 is TGTGCCACCAGCAAGGTCGGGGGCTCTGGAAACACCATATATTTT. Translated, it gives CATSKVGGSGNTIYF.

In nucleotides, the CDR3 is TGTGCCAGCAGCCATCAGACAGTCCATAGCACAGATACGCAGTATTTT. Its translation is CASSHQTVHSTDTQYF. The chain uses TRBV27 and TRBJ2-3, with a tentative D call TRBD1 (5 bases). The CDR3 length is 16 residues. Germline values: CDR1 MNHEY, CDR2 SMNVEV (reference sequence). The V and J ends lost 6 bases and 0 bases respectively, with 16 bases between them.

The gene calls are TRBV7-9 and TRBJ1-1; TRBD1 aligns across 8 bases. The germline V gene encodes CDR1 SEHNR and CDR2 FQNEAQ (reference sequence). The ends lost 5 bases at V and 5 bases at J; junction bases unmatched: 16. This CDR3 is built from 17 residues. This CDR3 is CASSTTGYGQGRTEAFF. CDR3 nucleotides: TGTGCCAGCAGCACCACCGGTTATGGACAGGGCCGGACTGAAGCTTTCTTT.

The V and J genes are TRBV5-1 and TRBJ2-3, with D tentatively TRBD2 (6 bases). Germline V gene lookup returns CDR1 SGHRS and CDR2 YFSETQ. The ends were cut back, 3 bases at V and 2 bases at J, with 34 bases in the middle. This CDR3 is built from 22 residues. In DNA form, the CDR3 reads TGCGCCAGCAGCTCTAAGGTGGAGGGACCGCTTACGGGGGAGCGATACACAGATACGCAGTATTTT. Its translation: CASSSKVEGPLTGERYTDTQYF.

The rearrangement joins TRBV30 to TRBJ2-1; 8 bases fit TRBD2. V shed 4 bases, J shed 0 bases, and the junction held 2 bases outside the gene matches. The CDR3 is 14 amino acids. CDR1 is GTSNPN and CDR2 is SVGIG in the germline V gene (reference sequence). The CDR3: CAWNLAGSYNEQFF. CDR3 coding DNA: TGTGCCTGGAATCTAGCGGGCTCCTACAATGAGCAGTTCTTC.

This clone was detected only once. The chain couples TRBV11-2 to TRBJ2-5; D might be TRBD1 (5 bases). Germline V gene lookup returns CDR1 SGHAT and CDR2 FQNNGV. This CDR3 is built from 15 residues. V was clipped by 4 bases and J by 3 bases, with 15 bases between them. CDR3 protein: CASSSPDLGEETQYF. DNA for the CDR3: TGTGCCAGCAGCTCACCAGATCTAGGGGAAGAGACCCAGTACTTC.

The chain has TRBV6-5 and TRBJ2-1; D is unresolved. The V end was cut by 0 bases, the J end by 6 bases, with 15 bases between. Germline assignment: CDR1 MNHEY and CDR2 SVGAGI. The CDR3 runs 16 residues. CDR3 coding DNA: TGTGCCAGCAGTTACTCGTTTAAGGGCGTCGGCAATGAGCAGTTCTTC. This sequence encodes CASSYSFKGVGNEQFF.

V usage is TRBV18 and J usage is TRBJ2-7; D possibly corresponds to TRBD1 (6 bases). The V end was cut by 2 bases, the J end by 0 bases, with 14 bases between. Germline values: CDR1 KGHSH, CDR2 LQKENI. CDR3 length equals 16 residues. DNA for the CDR3: TGTGCCAGCTCACCAGAGGGAACAGGGCGCTCCTACGAGCAGTACTTC. As protein: CASSPEGTGRSYEQYF.

The genes are TRBV6-6 and TRBJ2-5, with D maybe TRBD1 (8 bases). The V end was cut by 5 bases, the J end by 13 bases, with 14 bases between. CDR1 MNHNY and CDR2 SVGAGI come from the germline V gene (reference sequence). The CDR3 length is 11 residues. The CDR3 loop is CASSQTGEGYF. CDR3 in DNA: TGTGCCAGCAGTCAGACAGGGGAGGGGTACTTC.

The chain is built from TRBV6-5 and TRBJ1-2, with 7 bases that match TRBD1. The CDR3 runs 13 residues. V dropped 10 bases and J dropped 7; count of bases not matched to a gene: 12. Germline CDR1 is MNHEY and CDR2 is SVGAGI. CDR3 region: CATFTGEGSGYTF. CDR3 DNA: TGTGCCACCTTTACAGGGGAAGGTAGTGGCTACACCTTC.

The J gene is TRBJ1-2, the V gene TRBV28, with D uncertain. The V gene lost 3 bases and the J gene lost 1 base, with 9 bases spanning the gap. CDR3 size: 14 residues. Germline CDR1 is MDHEN and CDR2 is SYDVKM. The CDR3 reads CASSFKVDNYGYTF. The CDR3 nucleotides are TGTGCCAGCAGTTTTAAGGTAGATAACTATGGCTACACCTTC.